The 15 T cell receptor beta chains in this list originate from one sample, sequenced in a study of circulating and synovial CD4+ cells in juvenile arthritis. The table came from immunoSEQ multiplex PCR; TCRdb's copy has only in-frame clones and leaves some out. The sample consists of around 35,000 clones, roughly 95% of them appearing once. The sequenced material came from CD4+ T cells from blood. All receptors derive from a human donor with juvenile idiopathic arthritis.

This sequence joins TRBV27 and TRBJ2-2, with TRBD1 matching over 12 bases. The CDR3 sequence is 16 residues long. With 6 bases clipped from V and 5 bases from J, the junction kept 7 bases outside the gene matches. Germline-derived CDR1 and CDR2 are MNHEY and SMNVEV (reference sequence). CDR3 nucleotide sequence: TGTGCCAGCAGGGGGGGGACAGGGGGCCGGACCGGGGAGCTGTTTTTT. Protein sequence: CASRGGTGGRTGELFF.

CDR3 sequence (DNA): TGCGCCAGCGCGACAGGGGACCGGAACACTGAAGCTTTCTTT. Translated, it gives CASATGDRNTEAFF. V is TRBV5-1 and J is TRBJ1-1, with 8 positions matching TRBD1. The CDR3 loop spans 14 amino acids. From germline, CDR1 is SGHRS and CDR2 YFSETQ. V lost 7 bases, J lost 1 base, and 6 bases stayed unmatched.

The chain combines TRBV30 with TRBJ1-2; D is ambiguous. V was cut by 3 bases and J by 4 bases, with 9 bases left in between. The CDR3 totals 12 residues. Germline V CDR1 and CDR2: GTSNPN, SVGIG (reference sequence). The CDR3 loop reads CAWRPGFYGYTF. CDR3 nucleotides: TGTGCCTGGAGGCCGGGATTCTATGGCTACACCTTC.

The chain joins TRBV9 to TRBJ2-7; tentatively, D is TRBD1 (5 bases). This CDR3 comprises 14 residues. Germline V lookup: CDR1 SGDLS, CDR2 YYNGEE. The ends were cut back, 4 bases at V and 0 bases at J, with 11 bases in the middle. The CDR3, as DNA: TGTGCCAGCAGCCTCCGACAGAGCTCCTACGAGCAGTACTTC. Translated, it gives CASSLRQSSYEQYF.

This clone has just one count. The rearrangement uses TRBV6-1 and TRBJ2-7; D is unclear. Deletions cut 8 bases from V and 0 bases from J, with 11 bases between. Germline loops: CDR1 MNHNS, CDR2 SASEGT. This CDR3 has 13 amino acids. In DNA form, the CDR3 reads TGTGCCAGCGTCCGGGTTTCCTCCTACGAGCAGTACTTC. Amino acid sequence: CASVRVSSYEQYF.

V gene TRBV7-9 combines with J gene TRBJ1-5; 7 nucleotides match TRBD1. The ends lost 5 bases at V and 4 bases at J; junction bases unmatched: 11. CDR1 is SEHNR and CDR2 is FQNEAQ in the germline V gene (reference sequence). This CDR3 is 16 amino acids long. CDR3 residues: CASSPSYRGGNQPQHF. CDR3 DNA sequence: TGTGCCAGCAGCCCGTCATACAGGGGAGGTAATCAGCCCCAGCATTTT.

In its sample, this clone was seen a few times. The genes are TRBV9 and TRBJ2-7; 9 positions match TRBD1. The CDR3 totals 14 residues. The junction had 9 bases not matched to a gene; V was cut back by 4 bases and J by 7 bases. Germline V CDR1 and CDR2: SGDLS, YYNGEE. The CDR3 protein is CASSRDRAWGEQYF. CDR3 bases: TGTGCCAGCAGCAGGGACAGGGCTTGGGGGGAGCAGTACTTC.

This chain joins TRBV28 and TRBJ2-2; D perhaps matches TRBD1 (5 bases). Trimming removed 5 bases from V and 3 bases from J, with 19 bases in between. The CDR3 covers 17 residues. Germline V gene sequence: CDR1 MDHEN, CDR2 SYDVKM. CDR3 protein: CASSPALWGRDTGELFF. CDR3 DNA sequence: TGTGCCAGCAGTCCCGCTCTATGGGGCCGGGACACCGGGGAGCTGTTTTTT.

The chain uses TRBV11-2 and TRBJ2-3; TRBD1 matches 7 bases. Germline CDR1 SGHAT, CDR2 FQNNGV. The CDR3 has 16 amino acids. J gave up 1 base and V 0 bases, and 4 bases lay outside the gene matches. In DNA form, the CDR3 reads TGTGCCAGCAGCTTAGATGAGAGGGGGCGCACAGATACGCAGTATTTT. Its protein is CASSLDERGRTDTQYF.

The chain joins TRBV30 to TRBJ1-1, with TRBD1 as a possible D gene (6 bases). The CDR3 is 14 amino acids. CDR1 is GTSNPN and CDR2 is SVGIG in the germline V gene (reference sequence). V gave up 2 bases and J gave up 2 bases, with 12 bases separating them. Written as DNA, the CDR3 is TGTGCCTGGAGTCTAGGACAGAGAAACACTGAAGCTTTCTTT. It encodes CAWSLGQRNTEAFF.

The chain carries TRBV7-2 and TRBJ2-7, with TRBD2 identical over 8 bases. Germline V gives CDR1 SGHTA, CDR2 FQGNSA. CDR3 size: 12 residues. J gave up 6 bases and V 5 bases, and 3 bases lay outside the gene matches. CDR3 region: CASSREGIEQYF. The CDR3, as DNA: TGTGCCAGCAGCCGGGAGGGGATCGAGCAGTACTTC.

The V gene is TRBV27, the J gene TRBJ1-1; D possibly corresponds to TRBD1 (5 bases). The germline V and J ends were trimmed by 2 bases and 4 bases, with 8 bases remaining between them. CDR1 MNHEY and CDR2 SMNVEV come from the germline V gene (reference sequence). The CDR3 has 13 residues. CDR3 sequence: CASSLRGITEAFF. The CDR3 bases are TGTGCCAGCAGTTTACGGGGGATCACTGAAGCTTTCTTT.

In this sample, this clone turned up once. The chain uses TRBV5-8 and TRBJ1-1; D not resolved. This CDR3 region has 16 residues. Per the germline V gene, CDR1 is SGHTS and CDR2 is YDEGEE. V dropped 1 base and J dropped 0 bases, with 13 bases sitting between them. The CDR3, as DNA: TGTGCCAGCAGCTTGCCACGTTTGTACATGAACACTGAAGCTTTCTTT. Amino acid sequence: CASSLPRLYMNTEAFF.

The CDR3, as DNA: TGTGCCTGGAGTGTTTCGGGGTCCGTCGGAAACACCATATATTTT. This gives the protein CAWSVSGSVGNTIYF. The chain is built from TRBV30 and TRBJ1-3; D is ambiguous. V shed 0 bases and J shed 4 bases, with 13 bases lying between them. Looked up from germline, CDR1 is GTSNPN and CDR2 is SVGIG (reference sequence). The length of the CDR3 is 15 residues.

The chain combines TRBV9 with TRBJ2-3, with 8 bases fitting TRBD2. The CDR3 is 17 residues long. CDR1 and CDR2 from the germline V gene are SGDLS and YYNGEE. V was pared by 1 base and J by 0 bases, with 7 bases of the junction left unmatched. The CDR3 bases are TGTGCCAGCAGCGTAATACCTAGCGGGCGTAGCACAGATACGCAGTATTTT. This codes for CASSVIPSGRSTDTQYF.